One sample yielded the 24 T cell receptor beta chains listed below, sequenced in a study of blood T cell repertoires in COVID-19. Sequenced by immunoSEQ multiplex PCR; TCRdb stores in-frame clones only, minus some. The sample records around 63,000 clones, more than 65% being singletons. Sequencing was carried out using peripheral blood. Receptors were obtained from a woman aged 70-85 years with acute or convalescent COVID-19.

This chain connects TRBV3-1 (or the pseudogene TRBV3-2) to TRBJ2-1; 10 nucleotides line up with TRBD2. Germline CDR1 and CDR2: LGHDT and YNNKEL (reference sequence). V shed 11 bases, J shed 5 bases, and the junction held 9 bases outside the gene matches. This CDR3 is 14 amino acids long. The CDR3 nucleotides read TGTGCCGCGGGGCTAGCGGGGGCCCACAATGAGCAGTTCTTC. Protein: CAAGLAGAHNEQFF.

The chain recombines TRBV13 with TRBJ2-5; maybe TRBD2 (6 bases). The V end was cut by 4 bases, the J end by 5 bases, with 20 bases between. CDR3 length equals 16 residues. The germline V gene encodes CDR1 PRHDT and CDR2 FYEKMQ (reference sequence). The CDR3 DNA sequence: TGTGCCAGCAGCTACGGGGGTACTAGTTTGTCGGAGACCCAGTACTTC. This gives the protein CASSYGGTSLSETQYF.

In DNA, the CDR3 is TGTGCCAGCAGTGGTACAGGGGGCGCTTCTGGGGCCAACGTCCTGACTTTC. Translating it yields CASSGTGGASGANVLTF. This chain uses TRBV6-1 with TRBJ2-6, with 9 nucleotides matching TRBD1. Trimming took 4 bases from V and 1 from J; bases not matched to a gene: 5. Germline CDR1 is MNHNS and CDR2 is SASEGT. The CDR3 is 17 amino acids.

The J gene is TRBJ2-4, the V gene TRBV5-1, with 12 bases identical to TRBD2. Germline V gene data show CDR1 as SGHRS and CDR2 as YFSETQ. Unmatched junction bases numbered 10, after V lost 5 bases and J lost 1 base. The CDR3 spans 18 residues. The CDR3 DNA sequence: TGCGCCAGCAGTTTCTCTAGCGGGGGGGCCGGGGCCAAAAACATTCAGTACTTC. This encodes CASSFSSGGAGAKNIQYF.

The V and J genes are TRBV28 and TRBJ2-2, with D possibly matching TRBD2 (6 bases). Germline V gene lookup returns CDR1 MDHEN and CDR2 SYDVKM. V lost 7 bases to trimming and J lost 1 base, with 19 bases between them. The CDR3 is made up of 17 amino acids. CDR3 amino acids: CASILGGINGNTGELFF. The CDR3 DNA sequence: TGTGCCAGCATTCTGGGGGGTATTAACGGGAACACCGGGGAGCTGTTTTTT.

The chain carries TRBV18 and TRBJ2-7; 10 bases agree with TRBD2. This CDR3 has 15 amino acids. Germline CDR1 is KGHSH and CDR2 is LQKENI. With V trimmed by 3 bases and J by 5 bases, 7 bases remained unmatched. The CDR3 here is CASSPTSGGAHEQYF. As DNA, the CDR3 is TGTGCCAGCTCACCCACAAGCGGGGGGGCCCACGAGCAGTACTTC.

The chain couples TRBV28 to TRBJ1-3; no clear D. This CDR3 has 15 amino acids. V lost 1 base and J 0 bases, leaving 7 bases between the germline ends. CDR1 MDHEN and CDR2 SYDVKM come from the germline V gene. The CDR3 sequence: CASSLYGDSGNTIYF. The CDR3 DNA is TGTGCCAGCAGTTTATACGGGGACTCTGGAAACACCATATATTTT.

J is TRBJ2-5 and V is TRBV19; 11 bases line up with TRBD2. This CDR3 is built from 15 residues. V dropped 4 bases and J dropped 5; count of bases not matched to a gene: 6. The V gene's germline CDR1 is LNHDA and CDR2 SQIVND (reference sequence). CDR3 coding DNA: TGTGCCAGTAGTAATAGCGGGGGGGCCGGGGAGACCCAGTACTTC. Translating gives CASSNSGGAGETQYF.

This clone was seen a few times. The gene calls are TRBV6-5 and TRBJ2-5; D gene uncertain. The CDR3 is 11 residues long. CDR1 MNHEY and CDR2 SVGAGI come from the germline V gene. The V end was cut by 6 bases, the J end by 5 bases, with 7 bases between. The DNA for the CDR3 is TGTGCCAGCAGGTATTCCGAGACCCAGTACTTC. It yields the protein CASRYSETQYF.

This clone showed up just once. This chain links TRBV5-4 with TRBJ2-3; D unresolved. The germline V gene has CDR1 SGHNT and CDR2 YYREEE (reference sequence). V shed 0 bases and J shed 0 bases, with 8 bases lying between them. CDR3 length equals 15 residues. CDR3 sequence: CASSLGVFSTDTQYF. CDR3 bases: TGTGCCAGCAGCTTGGGTGTATTTAGCACAGATACGCAGTATTTT.

The chain employs TRBV2 and TRBJ1-5; D might be TRBD1 (6 bases). Germline V gene sequence: CDR1 SNHLY, CDR2 FYNNEI. This CDR3 region has 13 residues. The germline V and J ends were trimmed by 11 bases and 8 bases, with 19 bases remaining between them. The CDR3 bases are TGTGCCGGCGCCCGGGACATCACTGAGCCCCAGCATTTT. Its translation: CAGARDITEPQHF.

The V call is TRBV3-1 (or the pseudogene TRBV3-2), the J call TRBJ2-5; tentatively, D is TRBD2 (6 bases). There are 15 residues in the CDR3. Germline V lookup: CDR1 LGHDT, CDR2 YNNKEL (reference sequence). V lost 0 bases and J lost 1, with 9 bases in between. The DNA for the CDR3 is TGTGCCAGCAGCCAAGACAGGAGGGGCCAAGAGACCCAGTACTTC. As protein: CASSQDRRGQETQYF.

This clone came up a few times. The chain couples TRBV5-1 to TRBJ1-1, with D possibly TRBD1 on 5 matching bases. Germline V CDR1 and CDR2: SGHRS, YFSETQ. V was shortened by 4 bases and J by 0 bases, with 10 bases between the two germline ends. The CDR3 loop spans 14 amino acids. CDR3 amino acids: CASSTGTVNTEAFF. CDR3 sequence (DNA): TGCGCCAGCAGCACCGGGACTGTGAACACTGAAGCTTTCTTT.

V gene TRBV7-3 combines with J gene TRBJ1-1; D perhaps matches TRBD1 (5 bases). With 5 bases removed from V and 1 base from J, the gap between germline ends came to 14 bases. In germline, CDR1 is SGHTA, CDR2 FQGTGA. The CDR3 contains 15 residues. The CDR3 DNA follows: TGTGCCAGCAGCCTCCTGGGGGGAGGGAACACTGAAGCTTTCTTT. As protein: CASSLLGGGNTEAFF.

The gene calls are TRBV25-1 and TRBJ2-7; tentative D call: TRBD2 (6 bases). The CDR3 is 14 residues long. Per the germline V gene, CDR1 is MGHDK and CDR2 is SYGVNS. Deletions cut 1 base from V and 6 bases from J, with 13 bases between. The CDR3 is CASSESGGRREQYF. The DNA for the CDR3 is TGTGCCAGCAGTGAATCTGGAGGGCGTCGCGAGCAGTACTTC.

This chain uses TRBV6-1 with TRBJ1-6, with TRBD1 as a possible D gene (6 bases). The CDR3 is 16 residues long. CDR1 and CDR2 (germline): MNHNS, SASEGT. Trimming took off 4 bases at V and 8 bases at J, with 18 bases between the two ends. In nucleotides, the CDR3 is TGTGCCAGCAGTGCCCTAGGGGGGGCGGTTGATTCACCCCTCCACTTT. Its protein is CASSALGGAVDSPLHF.

This chain uses TRBV2 with TRBJ2-3, with TRBD2 identical over 8 bases. The J segment lost 0 bases and the V segment lost 6 bases, leaving 11 bases of the junction unmatched. CDR3 length equals 17 residues. Germline V CDR1 and CDR2: SNHLY, FYNNEI. The CDR3 reads CASRLDSGVISTDTQYF. The CDR3 nucleotides read TGTGCCAGCAGATTAGATAGCGGGGTGATTAGCACAGATACGCAGTATTTT.

The J gene is TRBJ2-7, the V gene TRBV10-2; TRBD2 agrees at 14 bases. Germline assignment: CDR1 WSHSY and CDR2 SAAADI. The CDR3 is 14 amino acids. The trim removed 8 bases at V and 3 bases at J, leaving 3 bases unmatched. The CDR3 sequence: CASGTSGGGYEQYF. The CDR3 DNA is TGCGCCAGCGGGACTAGCGGGGGAGGCTACGAGCAGTACTTC.

The V gene is TRBV3-1 (or the pseudogene TRBV3-2), the J gene TRBJ2-2, with TRBD2 matching over 7 bases. This CDR3 region has 11 residues. J gave up 6 bases and V 8 bases, and 0 bases lay outside the gene matches. Germline V gene lookup returns CDR1 LGHDT and CDR2 YNNKEL (reference sequence). Here the CDR3 reads CASLAAGELFF. As DNA, the CDR3 is TGTGCCAGCCTAGCGGCCGGGGAGCTGTTTTTT.

CDR3 region: CASSPGPALGGAFF. In DNA form, the CDR3 reads TGTGCCAGCAGCCCGGGGCCAGCATTGGGGGGAGCTTTCTTT. This chain uses TRBV5-6 with TRBJ1-1; weak D call: TRBD1 (5 bases). Trimming took off 4 bases at V and 10 bases at J, with 20 bases between the two ends. Germline V gives CDR1 SGHDT, CDR2 YYEEEE. The length of the CDR3 is 14 residues.

The J gene is TRBJ1-1, the V gene TRBV19, with a possible D match to TRBD1 (5 bases). Germline V lookup: CDR1 LNHDA, CDR2 SQIVND (reference sequence). This CDR3 spans 14 amino acids. Trimming pared 4 bases from V and 3 bases from J, leaving 12 bases between. The chain's CDR3 is CASSTTGPYTEAFF. CDR3 DNA: TGTGCCAGTAGTACAACAGGCCCATACACTGAAGCTTTCTTT.

The rearrangement joins TRBV2 to TRBJ2-7; tentatively, D is TRBD2 (7 bases). The V end lost 3 bases, the J end lost 0 bases, and 21 bases lay between the germline ends. The CDR3 has 18 amino acids. From germline, CDR1 is SNHLY and CDR2 FYNNEI. CDR3 bases: TGTGCCAGCAGTGATTCGGGGGGCCAGGGCCATTCCTCCTACGAGCAGTACTTC. This codes for CASSDSGGQGHSSYEQYF.

The gene calls are TRBV12-3 or TRBV12-4 and TRBJ1-2; no clear D. CDR3 length: 13 residues. V lost 6 bases and J lost 4, with 12 bases in between. CDR3 DNA sequence: TGTGCCAGCAGATTGATAGATATCTATGGCTACACCTTC. It specifies CASRLIDIYGYTF.

V usage is TRBV6-5 and J usage is TRBJ1-4, with 7 nucleotides matching TRBD1. The CDR3 spans 11 residues. V shed 8 bases, J shed 7 bases, and the junction held 1 base outside the gene matches. The germline CDR1 and CDR2 sequences are MNHEY and SVGAGI. The CDR3 DNA reads as TGTGCCAGCGGGGACAGTGAAAAACTGTTTTTT. It specifies CASGDSEKLFF.